The rows below give T cell receptor beta chains drawn from one sample of a study of blood T cell repertoires in COVID-19. Clones were sequenced by immunoSEQ multiplex PCR, and TCRdb holds only the in-frame ones, with some missing. Among tens of thousands of clones listed, 88% were seen once. What was sequenced was peripheral blood. The receptors here all came from a human donor in a cohort sampled during active COVID-19. Each CDR3 is given with its conserved first and last residue. The D gene is left open where the match is weak. Not every row has a clone size; where given, it reads once, few, many or a size class.

>TRBD1|TRBV24-1|TRBJ1-4|once
CATSASGQGGKKLFF
TGTGCCACCAGTGCTTCGGGACAGGGAGGGAAAAAACTGTTTTTT
>TRBD2|TRBV28|TRBJ2-5|once
CATRTSEGLKTQYF
TGTGCCACAAGGACTAGCGAGGGGTTGAAGACCCAGTACTTC
>-|TRBV20-1|TRBJ2-1|-
CSAARIAEQFF
TGCAGTGCCGCTAGGATTGCTGAGCAGTTCTTC
>-|TRBV7-9|TRBJ1-4|-
CASSFSVGTATNEKLFF
TGTGCCAGCAGCTTTTCCGTCGGAACAGCAACTAATGAAAAACTGTTTTTT
>TRBD1|TRBV11-2|TRBJ2-7|-
CASSSTGGEQYF
TGTGCCAGCAGCTCTACAGGGGGCGAGCAGTACTTC
>-|TRBV16|TRBJ1-4|-
CASSQSGVGEEKLFF
TGTGCCAGCAGCCAATCTGGCGTTGGGGAGGAAAAACTGTTTTTT
>-|TRBV6-4|TRBJ1-1|-
CASSETTAGRAFF
TGTGCCAGCAGTGAAACGACAGCCGGGCGAGCTTTCTTT
>TRBD1|TRBV7-9|TRBJ1-2|-
CASSLASGTGGNGYTF
TGTGCCAGCAGCTTAGCGTCCGGGACAGGGGGCAATGGCTACACCTTC
>TRBD1|TRBV6-5|TRBJ1-4|-
CASRDLGQGVEKLFF
TGTGCCAGCAGAGATCTCGGACAGGGGGTTGAAAAACTGTTTTTT
>-|TRBV5-8|TRBJ1-5|-
CASSLTTGAQHF
TGTGCCAGCAGCTTGACCACCGGGGCCCAGCATTTT
>-|TRBV6-5|TRBJ1-2|-
CASSGSGANYGYTF
TGTGCCAGCAGCGGCAGCGGGGCTAACTATGGCTACACCTTC
>TRBD2|TRBV7-9|TRBJ2-7|once
CASSRGLAGGSEQYF
TGTGCCAGCAGCCGAGGACTAGCGGGAGGGAGCGAGCAGTACTTC
>TRBD1|TRBV6-2/TRBV6-3|TRBJ1-5|few
CASSDTGQVHQPQHF
TGTGCCAGCAGTGACACCGGACAGGTGCATCAGCCCCAGCATTTT
>TRBD1|TRBV20-1|TRBJ1-5|-
CSASGDRGQEQPQHF
TGCAGTGCCAGTGGGGACAGGGGGCAGGAACAGCCCCAGCATTTT
>TRBD1|TRBV12-5|TRBJ2-1|-
CASGLDRDEQFF
TGTGCTAGTGGCCTAGACAGGGATGAGCAGTTCTTC
>TRBD2|TRBV6-1|TRBJ2-5|-
CASSETLASGGRTQYF
TGTGCCAGCAGTGAAACCCTGGCTAGCGGGGGAAGGACCCAGTACTTC
>-|TRBV20-1|TRBJ2-7|-
CSARRGNEQYF
TGCAGTGCTAGAAGGGGAAACGAGCAGTACTTC
>-|TRBV10-1|TRBJ1-1|few
CASGRVNTEAFF
TGCGCCAGCGGGAGGGTGAACACTGAAGCTTTCTTT
>-|TRBV11-2|TRBJ2-3|-
CASSVTRGTDTQYF
TGTGCCAGCAGCGTAACACGGGGCACAGATACGCAGTATTTT
>TRBD1|TRBV5-1|TRBJ2-3|-
CASSLRSRDRYTDTQYF
TGCGCCAGCAGCTTGCGTAGCCGGGACAGATACACAGATACGCAGTATTTT
>TRBD2|TRBV30|TRBJ2-7|-
CAWSIGAGFSYEQYF
TGTGCCTGGAGTATCGGAGCGGGGTTCTCCTACGAGCAGTACTTC
>-|TRBV6-5|TRBJ1-6|once
CASRSTGSYNSPLHF
TGTGCCAGCAGATCGACAGGTAGCTATAATTCACCCCTCCACTTT
>-|TRBV6-1|TRBJ1-5|once
CASSEAAGVQPQHF
TGTGCCAGCAGTGAAGCGGCGGGGGTCCAGCCCCAGCATTTT
>-|TRBV11-3|TRBJ2-7|-
CASSPPGTPTYEQYF
TGTGCCAGCAGCCCCCCAGGGACTCCTACCTACGAGCAGTACTTC
>TRBD1|TRBV19|TRBJ1-1|-
CASSLDREDTEAFF
TGTGCCAGTAGTCTCGACAGGGAAGACACTGAAGCTTTCTTT
>-|TRBV21-1|TRBJ1-1|-
CASSKAASGRGRDTEAFF
TGTGCCAGCAGCAAAGCGGCCTCGGGCAGGGGGCGGGACACTGAAGCTTTCTTT
>TRBD1|TRBV5-1|TRBJ1-1|-
CASSRQGDQNTEAFF
TGCGCCAGCTCACGACAGGGAGATCAGAACACTGAAGCTTTCTTT
>-|TRBV27|TRBJ2-7|-
CASSNFFSYEQYF
TGTGCCAGCAGTAATTTCTTCTCCTACGAGCAGTACTTC
>-|TRBV9|TRBJ1-2|-
CASSVDGTNYGYTF
TGTGCCAGCAGCGTAGATGGCACCAACTATGGCTACACCTTC
>-|TRBV7-2|TRBJ1-5|-
CASSPLGDSNQPQHF
TGTGCCAGCAGCCCACTAGGAGATAGCAATCAGCCCCAGCATTTT
>-|TRBV6-2/TRBV6-3|TRBJ2-5|-
CASSPPPDSWYQETQYF
TGTGCCAGCAGCCCCCCCCCGGACAGTTGGTACCAAGAGACCCAGTACTTC
>-|TRBV5-1|TRBJ2-2|once
CASSLELGTPGELFF
TGCGCCAGCAGCTTGGAACTTGGGACACCCGGGGAGCTGTTTTTT
>-|TRBV7-6|TRBJ2-1|-
CASSHGQPPYNEQFF
TGTGCCAGCAGCCACGGACAGCCCCCCTACAATGAGCAGTTCTTC
>-|TRBV6-2/TRBV6-3|TRBJ2-4|-
CASSYGQGKNIQYF
TGTGCCAGCAGTTACGGTCAGGGGAAAAACATTCAGTACTTC
>-|TRBV9|TRBJ2-2|-
CASSPWGEAGELFF
TGTGCCAGCAGCCCCTGGGGGGAGGCCGGGGAGCTGTTTTTT
>TRBD1|TRBV5-4|TRBJ1-1|-
CASSLGTRGDTEAFF
TGTGCCAGCAGCTTGGGGACCAGGGGGGACACTGAAGCTTTCTTT
>TRBD1|TRBV19|TRBJ2-3|-
CASSLDRADTQYF
TGTGCCAGCTCGCTCGACAGGGCAGATACGCAGTATTTT
>TRBD2|TRBV6-5|TRBJ2-7|-
CASSLTSNSYEQYF
TGTGCCAGCAGTTTGACTAGCAACAGCTACGAGCAGTACTTC
>-|TRBV12-3/TRBV12-4|TRBJ2-6|-
CASSFSGANVLTF
TGTGCCAGCAGCTTCTCTGGGGCCAACGTCCTGACTTTC
>-|TRBV19|TRBJ1-4|-
CASSISAVGSEKLFF
TGTGCCAGTAGTATCTCGGCAGTGGGGAGTGAAAAACTGTTTTTT
>-|TRBV27|TRBJ1-5|-
CASRRMGLSNQPQHF
TGTGCCAGCCGTAGGATGGGCCTAAGCAATCAGCCCCAGCATTTT
>-|TRBV10-2|TRBJ2-5|-
CASIDGTFTRETQYF
TGCGCCAGCATCGATGGGACATTTACCCGGGAGACCCAGTACTTC
>TRBD2|TRBV4-1|TRBJ2-2|few
CASSQTVAGGRGELFF
TGCGCCAGCAGCCAGACCGTAGCGGGAGGGCGTGGGGAGCTGTTTTTT
>TRBD2|TRBV6-6|TRBJ2-5|-
CASSRLAGGEETQYF
TGTGCCAGCAGTCGTCTAGCGGGGGGGGAAGAGACCCAGTACTTC
>-|TRBV20-1|TRBJ2-5|-
CSASQQETQYF
TGCAGTGCTTCCCAACAAGAGACCCAGTACTTC
>-|TRBV24-1|TRBJ1-5|-
CATSDIGRGRDQPQHF
TGTGCCACCAGTGATATTGGCAGGGGCAGGGATCAGCCCCAGCATTTT
>TRBD2|TRBV30|TRBJ2-1|-
CAWRASGSSYNEQFF
TGTGCCTGGAGGGCTAGCGGGAGCTCCTACAATGAGCAGTTCTTC
>-|TRBV29-1|TRBJ1-2|-
CSVEDLRREDGYTF
TGCAGCGTTGAAGATCTTCGCCGGGAGGATGGCTACACCTTC
>-|TRBV6-5|TRBJ2-3|-
CASSYLGQSTDTQYF
TGTGCCAGCAGTTACCTCGGACAGAGCACAGATACGCAGTATTTT
>TRBD1|TRBV5-1|TRBJ2-5|-
CASSLGDSRAQYF
TGCGCCAGCAGCTTGGGGGACAGCAGGGCCCAGTACTTC
>TRBD1|TRBV6-5|TRBJ2-7|-
CASSSPGGTYEQYF
TGTGCCAGCAGTTCCCCAGGGGGCACCTACGAGCAGTACTTC
>-|TRBV12-3/TRBV12-4|TRBJ1-1|once
CASSRQVNTEAFF
TGTGCCAGCAGTCGGCAGGTGAACACTGAAGCTTTCTTT
>-|TRBV6-5|TRBJ1-5|-
CASTRDTNQPQHF
TGTGCCAGCACCCGGGACACAAATCAGCCCCAGCATTTT
>TRBD2|TRBV7-3|TRBJ2-2|-
CASSSNSGGNTGELFF
TGTGCCAGCAGCTCGAATAGCGGGGGGAACACCGGGGAGCTGTTTTTT